Given below is one T cell receptor beta chain in context. Its specificity is not known. These data originate in a study of CD8+ T cells in alopecia areata. Study context: Oral tofacitinib (5 to 10 mg twice daily) was administered to treated patients.

The germline V gene encodes CDR1 MNHEY and CDR2 SMNVEV (reference sequence). This CDR3 contains 15 residues. V shed 5 bases and J shed 0 bases, with 13 bases lying between them. Points from the study as a whole: Clonality was higher in lesional than normal scalp, especially in alopecia totalis/universalis. Besides other cells, scalp samples also yield sequences of resident alphabeta T cells from normal skin.

Extraction of RNA preceded its reverse transcription into cDNA, which served as the sequencing template. Clones were read by immunoSEQ multiplex PCR, and TCRdb kept only the in-frame ones, dropping some. The sample has about 130,000 clones, around 60% seen once. Patients with alopecia areata provided lesional scalp punch biopsies as well as peripheral blood. The sample here was CD4+ T cells sorted from blood, taken at week 0. The chain couples TRBV27 to TRBJ1-2; a weak D match, TRBD1 (6 bases). This TCR was recovered from a human donor with alopecia areata. The CDR3 bases are TGTGCCAGCAGTAGGGGGGTATTAGCTAACTATGGCTACACCTTC. This translates into CASSRGVLANYGYTF.